The T cell receptor (beta chain) under discussion was sequenced for a study of CD8 T cells in Susac syndrome. Study-wide results and caveats: Acknowledgment was made by the study that its TCR sequencing and HLA analysis involved a relatively small number of individuals.

As concerns this clonotype: Its antigen is still unknown.

The authors reverse transcribed roughly 0.5 to 1 ug RNA with random hexamers. TCRdb fed the immunoSEQ multiplex PCR reads into MiXCR, producing one record per CDR3 protein. The sample gives more than 120,000 distinct CDR3 sequences, roughly 95% of which show up once; 0.075% to 0.1% is in the top ten. TCR beta was sequenced from blood CD8+ and CD4+ T cells. TEMRA cells were enriched by FACS, and CD4+ and CD8+ T cells were negatively isolated. What was sequenced was CD4+ T cells from PBMCs. The receptor was derived from a human donor in good health.

The CDR3 is CAWIIWYRERYEQYF. Here the CDR3 DNA reads TGTGCCTGGATAATATGGTACAGGGAGCGGTACGAGCAGTACTTC. The rearrangement uses TRBV30 and TRBJ2-7; D perhaps matches TRBD1 (6 bases). The V end was cut by 4 bases, the J end by 4 bases, with 20 bases between. This CDR3 spans 15 amino acids. Germline CDR1 and CDR2: GTSNPN and SVGIG (reference sequence).